The next 28 T cell receptor beta chains were all read from a single sample in a study of cytomegalovirus exposure and HLA in healthy donors. TCRdb's copy holds only in-frame clones and misses some; the assay was immunoSEQ multiplex PCR. The sample shows hundreds of thousands of clones, approximately 87% of them seen only once. Source material: PBMCs. These receptors were collected from a woman aged 18-29 years in good health and CMV-seronegative.

As DNA, the CDR3 is TGTGCCAGCAGTGAACTAATAAGCAATGAGCAGTTCTTC. The encoded protein is CASSELISNEQFF. This chain links TRBV2 with TRBJ2-1; unclear D gene. Germline V CDR1 and CDR2: SNHLY, FYNNEI. CDR3 length: 13 amino acids. The V end lost 2 bases, the J end lost 6 bases, and 8 bases lay between the germline ends.

CDR3 DNA: TGCGCCAGCAGCTTGGGGCAGGGGTCTAATGAGCAGTTCTTC. Translating it yields CASSLGQGSNEQFF. V usage is TRBV5-1 and J usage is TRBJ2-1; D is possibly TRBD1 (6 bases). Trimming removed 0 bases from V and 7 bases from J, with 11 bases in between. CDR3 length: 14 residues. Looked up from germline, CDR1 is SGHRS and CDR2 is YFSETQ.

This clone was counted between two and nine times. V gene TRBV2 combines with J gene TRBJ1-1, with a tentative D call TRBD1 (5 bases). V was clipped by 8 bases and J by 3 bases, with 19 bases between them. The CDR3 spans 15 residues. The germline CDR1 and CDR2 sequences are SNHLY and FYNNEI. The CDR3 here is CASYLWGGIDTEAFF. As DNA, the CDR3 is TGTGCCAGCTACCTCTGGGGGGGTATCGACACTGAAGCTTTCTTT.

This clone was seen a handful of times. This sequence joins TRBV9 and TRBJ2-7, with D possibly matching TRBD1 (6 bases). CDR3 size: 15 residues. Trimming stripped 8 bases from V and 0 bases from J, with 18 bases between. Germline-derived CDR1 and CDR2 are SGDLS and YYNGEE. CDR3 sequence: CARDLPGQPSYEQYF. The DNA for the CDR3 is TGTGCCAGGGACCTCCCGGGACAACCCTCCTACGAGCAGTACTTC.

This sequence joins TRBV11-2 and TRBJ2-1; TRBD2 matches at 10 bases. CDR1 is SGHAT and CDR2 is FQNNGV in the germline V gene. After removal of 5 bases from V and 6 bases from J, the junction contained 7 bases not matched to a gene. CDR3 size: 15 residues. The CDR3 DNA is TGTGCCAGCAGCCCACCTAGCGGGAGTGTCAATGAGCAGTTCTTC. It yields the protein CASSPPSGSVNEQFF. The whole variable domain, filled in from reference TRBV11-2 and TRBJ2-1, reads EAGVAQSPRYKIIEKRQSVAFWCNPISGHATLYWYQQILGQGPKLLIQFQNNGVVDDSQLPKDRFSAERLKGVDSTLKIQPAKLEDSAVYLCASSPPSGSVNEQFFGPGTRLTVL.

This chain joins TRBV28 and TRBJ2-7, with unresolved D. The CDR3 totals 12 residues. The germline V gene encodes CDR1 MDHEN and CDR2 SYDVKM. Trimming took off 7 bases at V and 3 bases at J, with 10 bases between the two ends. In nucleotides, the CDR3 is TGTGCCAGCACCGGTTCCCGCTACGAGCAGTACTTC. This codes for CASTGSRYEQYF.

This clone was counted only a few times. This chain joins TRBV29-1 and TRBJ2-2, with D perhaps matching TRBD2 (5 bases). Trimming pared 7 bases from V and 0 bases from J, leaving 9 bases between. This CDR3 region has 13 residues. Germline V CDR1 and CDR2: SQVTM, ANQGSEA. The CDR3 nucleotides are TGCAGCGGGACTGCCGCGAACACCGGGGAGCTGTTTTTT. It codes for CSGTAANTGELFF.

This clone was recorded only once. This sequence joins TRBV6-5 and TRBJ2-1; TRBD1 agrees at 9 bases. CDR1 MNHEY and CDR2 SVGAGI come from the germline V gene. V shed 4 bases and J 8 bases; nucleotides not matched to a gene: 9. The CDR3 is 15 amino acids. The chain's CDR3 is CASSLTGGAPDEQFF. The CDR3 DNA follows: TGTGCCAGCAGTTTAACAGGGGGCGCCCCGGATGAGCAGTTCTTC.

This chain joins TRBV27 and TRBJ2-1; 8 bases are shared with TRBD1. The CDR3 sequence is 14 residues long. After removal of 7 bases from V and 3 bases from J, the junction contained 5 bases not matched to a gene. Germline values: CDR1 MNHEY, CDR2 SMNVEV (reference sequence). CDR3 nucleotide sequence: TGTGCCAGCAAGTTCGGACAGGGCTACAATGAGCAGTTCTTC. Protein product: CASKFGQGYNEQFF.

The gene calls are TRBV19 and TRBJ2-1; maybe TRBD2 (6 bases). V was clipped by 10 bases and J by 5 bases, with 18 bases between them. Germline V gene sequence: CDR1 LNHDA, CDR2 SQIVND (reference sequence). CDR3 size: 14 residues. CDR3 sequence: CATQRRGRNNEQFF. The CDR3 DNA reads TGTGCCACCCAAAGGAGGGGCCGAAACAATGAGCAGTTCTTC. The full variable domain, completed using reference TRBV19 and TRBJ2-1, is DGGITQSPKYLFRKEGQNVTLSCEQNLNHDAMYWYRQDPGQGLRLIYYSQIVNDFQKGDIAEGYSVSREKKESFPLTVTSAQKNPTAFYLCATQRRGRNNEQFFGPGTRLTVL.

This clone was seen only once. The V and J genes are TRBV13 and TRBJ2-2, with a weak D call TRBD1 (6 bases). Looked up from germline, CDR1 is PRHDT and CDR2 is FYEKMQ (reference sequence). This CDR3 is built from 15 residues. V lost 0 bases, J lost 3 bases, and 8 bases lay in between. The CDR3 reads CASSLGDRDTGELFF. The CDR3 DNA reads as TGTGCCAGCAGCTTAGGGGACAGAGACACCGGGGAGCTGTTTTTT.

The genes are TRBV15 and TRBJ1-2; D not resolved. The germline V gene has CDR1 LNHNV and CDR2 YYDKDF (reference sequence). V was shortened by 0 bases and J by 6 bases, with 14 bases between the two germline ends. CDR3 length: 15 residues. CDR3 region: CATSRDRAGDHGYTF. As DNA, the CDR3 is TGTGCCACCAGCAGAGATAGGGCAGGAGATCATGGCTACACCTTC.

The V gene is TRBV30, the J gene TRBJ2-7; 9 bases line up with TRBD2. The V segment lost 2 bases and the J segment 5 bases; nucleotides outside the gene matches: 13. This CDR3 has 16 residues. Germline loops: CDR1 GTSNPN, CDR2 SVGIG (reference sequence). The CDR3 loop reads CAWSPRGGRVTDEQYF. CDR3 DNA: TGTGCCTGGAGTCCGCGGGGGGGCCGAGTTACGGACGAGCAGTACTTC.

As to this clone: The same CDR3 can be traced to other DNA sequences in this sample. The chain links TRBV27 to TRBJ2-1; D uncertain. Looked up from germline, CDR1 is MNHEY and CDR2 is SMNVEV (reference sequence). V lost 1 base to trimming and J lost 0 bases, with 1 base between them. This CDR3 is 13 amino acids long. The CDR3 region is CASSLYSYNEQFF. The CDR3 DNA is TGTGCCAGCAGTTTATACTCCTACAATGAGCAGTTCTTC.

This chain joins TRBV6-5 and TRBJ2-3; 7 nucleotides match TRBD1. CDR3 length: 14 amino acids. Germline trimming cut 2 bases from V and 9 bases from J; bases unmatched to any gene: 8. CDR1 and CDR2 (germline): MNHEY, SVGAGI. The CDR3 nucleotides are TGTGCCAGCAGTTACAGGACAGGCTTAAGGACGCAGTATTTT. Amino acids: CASSYRTGLRTQYF.

This chain joins TRBV25-1 and TRBJ2-1; D call uncertain. The CDR3 runs 12 residues. The germline V gene has CDR1 MGHDK and CDR2 SYGVNS. Trimming stripped 5 bases from V and 8 bases from J, with 10 bases between. The CDR3 region has the DNA TGTGCCAGCAGTAACTGGTGGGATGAGCAGTTCTTC. This sequence encodes CASSNWWDEQFF.

CDR3 amino acids: CASRVTDNEQFF. CDR3 DNA: TGTGCCAGCAGAGTGACAGACAATGAGCAGTTCTTC. This chain connects TRBV6-5 to TRBJ2-1, with D maybe TRBD1 (5 bases). V was cut by 6 bases and J by 5 bases, with 8 bases left in between. Germline CDR1 and CDR2: MNHEY and SVGAGI. The CDR3 loop spans 12 amino acids.

The table lists this clone with a count of one. The rearrangement links TRBV6-1 to TRBJ1-1; tentatively, D is TRBD1 (5 bases). The germline gives CDR1 MNHNS, CDR2 SASEGT. The CDR3 runs 12 residues. The germline V and J ends were trimmed by 7 bases and 6 bases, with 12 bases remaining between them. Here the CDR3 DNA reads TGTGCCAGCACCTTAGGGACTGCTGAAGCTTTCTTT. This gives the protein CASTLGTAEAFF.

V is TRBV2 and J is TRBJ1-1; D uncertain. The CDR3 runs 12 residues. Germline CDR1 is SNHLY and CDR2 is FYNNEI. V lost 7 bases, J lost 4 bases, and 10 bases lay in between. This CDR3 reads CASTPESTEAFF. For the CDR3, the DNA is TGTGCCAGCACTCCCGAGAGCACTGAAGCTTTCTTT. Together with reference TRBV2 and TRBJ1-1, the CDR3 gives the full variable domain: EPEVTQTPSHQVTQMGQEVILRCVPISNHLYFYWYRQILGQKVEFLVSFYNNEISEKSEIFDDQFSVERPDGSNFTLKIRSTKLEDSAMYFCASTPESTEAFFGQGTRLTVV.

V gene TRBV5-1 combines with J gene TRBJ1-1, with D possibly TRBD1 on 5 matching bases. Germline CDR1 SGHRS, CDR2 YFSETQ. The CDR3 runs to 15 residues. V was trimmed by 3 bases and J by 0 bases, leaving 12 bases between them. For the CDR3, the DNA is TGCGCCAGCAGCTGGGACTTGACGGTGAACACTGAAGCTTTCTTT. This codes for CASSWDLTVNTEAFF.

In DNA, the CDR3 is TGTGCCAGTAGTCACAGGGGAGCTGGCGAGCAGTACTTC. Its translation: CASSHRGAGEQYF. This sequence joins TRBV19 and TRBJ2-7, with 7 positions matching TRBD1. Trimming took 5 bases from V and 6 from J; bases not matched to a gene: 7. The CDR3 extends over 13 amino acids. Per the germline V gene, CDR1 is LNHDA and CDR2 is SQIVND (reference sequence).

This chain uses TRBV6-4 with TRBJ2-7; 12 bases fit TRBD2. The V gene end was trimmed by 4 bases and the J gene end by 4 bases; junction bases not matched to a gene: 8. The CDR3 has 16 residues. Looked up from germline, CDR1 is MRHNA and CDR2 is SNTAGT. The CDR3 DNA sequence: TGTGCCAGCAGTGTCCTAGCGGGAGGGGCGCTATACGAGCAGTACTTC. It specifies CASSVLAGGALYEQYF.

The rearrangement uses TRBV2 and TRBJ2-1; 14 positions agree with TRBD2. CDR3 size: 15 residues. J was trimmed by 7 bases and V by 8 bases; bases with no gene match: 7. The germline V gene has CDR1 SNHLY and CDR2 FYNNEI. This chain's CDR3 is CASGGTSGSVNEQFF. CDR3 nucleotides: TGTGCCAGCGGGGGGACTAGCGGGAGTGTAAATGAGCAGTTCTTC.

The rearrangement links TRBV30 to TRBJ2-5; tentative D call: TRBD1 (6 bases). Trimming cost V 0 bases and J 3 bases, with 11 bases left between them. The CDR3 length is 14 residues. CDR1 and CDR2 from the germline V gene are GTSNPN and SVGIG (reference sequence). The CDR3 is CAWSVGTSKETQYF. The CDR3 bases are TGTGCCTGGAGTGTTGGGACAAGCAAAGAGACCCAGTACTTC.

The chain recombines TRBV29-1 with TRBJ1-1, with a tentative D call TRBD1 (5 bases). This CDR3 is 10 amino acids long. The V end lost 4 bases, the J end lost 7 bases, and 7 bases lay between the germline ends. From germline, CDR1 is SQVTM and CDR2 ANQGSEA. The CDR3 DNA is TGCAGCGTTGGGGACTATGAAGCTTTCTTT. Its protein is CSVGDYEAFF.

The gene calls are TRBV5-1 and TRBJ2-3, with D unresolved. The germline CDR1 and CDR2 sequences are SGHRS and YFSETQ. Trimming took off 2 bases at V and 4 bases at J, with 5 bases between the two ends. The CDR3 runs to 12 residues. CDR3 sequence reads: CASSFTADTQYF. CDR3 nucleotide sequence: TGCGCCAGCAGCTTTACCGCAGATACGCAGTATTTT.

The chain combines TRBV7-3 with TRBJ2-7; 10 bases align to TRBD1. The length of the CDR3 is 15 residues. The V gene's germline CDR1 is SGHTA and CDR2 FQGTGA. V was pared by 5 bases and J by 5 bases, with 9 bases of the junction left unmatched. The CDR3 loop is CASSRRTGGSNEQYF. CDR3 coding DNA: TGTGCCAGCAGCCGGCGGACAGGGGGAAGTAACGAGCAGTACTTC.

The V and J genes are TRBV18 and TRBJ2-2; no clear D gene. The CDR3 spans 15 residues. V lost 2 bases and J lost 1, with 8 bases in between. Looked up from germline, CDR1 is KGHSH and CDR2 is LQKENI. CDR3 DNA sequence: TGTGCCAGCTCACCAATGCTGGGGAACACCGGGGAGCTGTTTTTT. It is translated as CASSPMLGNTGELFF.